The 27 T cell receptor beta chains below were found in one sample sequenced in a study of blood T cell repertoires in COVID-19. Method: immunoSEQ multiplex PCR; TCRdb's copy keeps in-frame clones and lacks some. The sample has about 160,000 clones, around 87% seen once; the top ten hold about a tenth. Sequenced input: peripheral blood. Receptors were obtained from a woman in her seventies with COVID-19, enrolled during active disease.

The chain carries TRBV7-6 and TRBJ1-4; D remains unclear. The CDR3 is 14 residues long. The V gene lost 2 bases and the J gene lost 3 bases, with 7 bases spanning the gap. The germline gives CDR1 SGHVS, CDR2 FNYEAQ. This CDR3 is CASSLTGANEKLFF. DNA of the CDR3: TGTGCCAGCAGCTTAACCGGGGCTAATGAAAAACTGTTTTTT.

This clone turned up a few times. The chain links TRBV19 to TRBJ1-5, with 8 bases fitting TRBD1. Germline V CDR1 and CDR2: LNHDA, SQIVND (reference sequence). The junction had 8 bases not matched to a gene; V was cut back by 4 bases and J by 6 bases. The CDR3 contains 15 residues. CDR3 region: CASSNRQGAVQPQHF. CDR3 bases: TGTGCCAGTAGTAACAGGCAGGGGGCCGTTCAGCCCCAGCATTTT.

This chain uses TRBV28 with TRBJ2-1, with TRBD2 matching 8 bases. The germline CDR1 and CDR2 sequences are MDHEN and SYDVKM. V lost 2 bases and J lost 3; bases outside the gene matches: 6. The CDR3 is made up of 16 amino acids. The CDR3 sequence is CASSLLSGGLYNEQFF. The CDR3 DNA follows: TGTGCCAGCAGTTTACTGAGCGGGGGTCTCTACAATGAGCAGTTCTTC.

The rearrangement uses TRBV19 and TRBJ1-5; TRBD1 aligns across 7 bases. The junction had 7 bases not matched to a gene; V was cut back by 7 bases and J by 1 base. The CDR3 totals 15 residues. Germline-derived CDR1 and CDR2 are LNHDA and SQIVND (reference sequence). The CDR3 DNA sequence: TGTGCCAGTATCTACAGGGGTTCAAGCAATCAGCCCCAGCATTTT. Amino acid sequence: CASIYRGSSNQPQHF. The variable domain in full, with the rest retrieved from reference TRBV19 and TRBJ1-5, is DGGITQSPKYLFRKEGQNVTLSCEQNLNHDAMYWYRQDPGQGLRLIYYSQIVNDFQKGDIAEGYSVSREKKESFPLTVTSAQKNPTAFYLCASIYRGSSNQPQHFGDGTRLSIL.

The J gene is TRBJ2-3, the V gene TRBV5-1; TRBD2 aligns across 7 bases. The germline V gene encodes CDR1 SGHRS and CDR2 YFSETQ. The CDR3 consists of 19 residues. Unmatched junction bases numbered 14, after V lost 1 base and J lost 0 bases. The CDR3 is CASSLKRGTLISSTDTQYF. CDR3 sequence (DNA): TGCGCCAGCAGCTTGAAGCGGGGCACCTTAATTTCTAGCACAGATACGCAGTATTTT.

This sequence joins TRBV2 and TRBJ1-4, with 8 nucleotides matching TRBD1. The germline CDR1 and CDR2 sequences are SNHLY and FYNNEI. The junction had 5 bases not matched to a gene; V was cut back by 5 bases and J by 6 bases. The CDR3 is 14 amino acids. The CDR3, as DNA: TGTGCCAGCAGTCAGGACAGGGAGTATGAAAAACTGTTTTTT. Translated: CASSQDREYEKLFF. Variable domain in full (rest from reference TRBV2 and TRBJ1-4): EPEVTQTPSHQVTQMGQEVILRCVPISNHLYFYWYRQILGQKVEFLVSFYNNEISEKSEIFDDQFSVERPDGSNFTLKIRSTKLEDSAMYFCASSQDREYEKLFFGSGTQLSVL.

The gene calls are TRBV20-1 and TRBJ2-1, with 7 bases that match TRBD2. The CDR3 covers 18 residues. The junction had 14 bases not matched to a gene; V was cut back by 3 bases and J by 0 bases. The germline V gene has CDR1 DFQATT and CDR2 SNEGSKA (reference sequence). CDR3 nucleotides: TGCAGTGCTAGTCCAGCGGGGCTTCCTTCTCGCTCCTACAATGAGCAGTTCTTC. It codes for CSASPAGLPSRSYNEQFF.

The V gene is TRBV27, the J gene TRBJ2-7, with 7 bases lining up with TRBD1. The CDR3 runs to 17 residues. Per germline, CDR1 MNHEY and CDR2 SMNVEV (reference sequence). The V gene end was trimmed by 5 bases and the J gene end by 2 bases; junction bases not matched to a gene: 15. CDR3 sequence reads: CASSRIRRDSQTYEQYF. CDR3 nucleotide sequence: TGTGCCAGCAGTCGGATTAGAAGGGACAGTCAGACCTACGAGCAGTACTTC.

The J gene is TRBJ1-1, the V gene TRBV19, with TRBD1 matching over 8 bases. V trimming: 1 base; J trimming: 11 bases; junction bases outside the gene matches: 9. The CDR3 extends over 14 amino acids. CDR1 is LNHDA, CDR2 SQIVND, per germline (reference sequence). The CDR3 DNA reads TGTGCCAGTAGTATAGCCGGACAGGGAGTTGGTGCTTTCTTT. It specifies CASSIAGQGVGAFF.

This chain joins TRBV19 and TRBJ2-2; TRBD2 aligns across 10 bases. The CDR3 is 14 amino acids. Germline CDR1 LNHDA, CDR2 SQIVND (reference sequence). V lost 7 bases to trimming and J lost 4 bases; unmatched junction nucleotides: 3. The DNA of the CDR3 is TGTGCCAGTATGAGCGGGGGGGGCACCGGGGAGCTGTTTTTT. Translated, it gives CASMSGGGTGELFF.

This clone was recorded only once. V is TRBV19 and J is TRBJ1-2, with unresolved D. The V gene lost 4 bases and the J gene lost 0 bases, with 15 bases spanning the gap. Per the germline V gene, CDR1 is LNHDA and CDR2 is SQIVND (reference sequence). This CDR3 is 16 amino acids long. Here the CDR3 reads CASSRPQGGTNYGYTF. CDR3 DNA sequence: TGTGCCAGTAGTAGGCCCCAAGGCGGAACTAACTATGGCTACACCTTC.

This chain links TRBV3-1 (or the pseudogene TRBV3-2) with TRBJ1-2; no reliable D call. CDR1 and CDR2 (germline): LGHDT, YNNKEL (reference sequence). The CDR3 loop spans 14 amino acids. Trimming shortened V by 0 bases and J by 2 bases, and 7 bases separated the two germline ends. In nucleotides, the CDR3 is TGTGCCAGCAGCCAAGAGGGAGTAAACTATGGCTACACCTTC. It yields the protein CASSQEGVNYGYTF.

Here the CDR3 reads CASSDPGMNTEAFF. The CDR3 DNA follows: TGTGCCAGCAGTGATCCAGGGATGAACACTGAAGCTTTCTTT. The chain employs TRBV6-1 and TRBJ1-1; D is perhaps TRBD1 (5 bases). Trimming removed 3 bases at V and 0 bases at J, with 8 bases between. This CDR3 region has 14 residues. Germline-derived CDR1 and CDR2 are MNHNS and SASEGT.

The chain combines TRBV12-5 with TRBJ2-1; 9 nucleotides align to TRBD2. This CDR3 has 15 residues. Germline CDR1 and CDR2: LGHNT and FRNRAP. V was pared by 1 base and J by 12 bases, with 10 bases of the junction left unmatched. The CDR3 DNA reads TGTGCTAGTGGTTTGGCCGGGACTAGCTCGGTTGGGCAGTTCTTC. As protein: CASGLAGTSSVGQFF.

The rearrangement joins TRBV14 to TRBJ2-3; 9 bases are a match to TRBD1. The CDR3 runs to 16 residues. Looked up from germline, CDR1 is SGHDN and CDR2 is FVKESK. The V segment lost 4 bases and the J segment 5 bases; nucleotides outside the gene matches: 10. The CDR3, as DNA: TGTGCCAGCAGCCGGAAACCCGGGACAGGGCAAGATACGCAGTATTTT. Amino acids: CASSRKPGTGQDTQYF.

The V call is TRBV4-1, the J call TRBJ1-4, with 11 bases lining up with TRBD1. The CDR3 is made up of 16 amino acids. From germline, CDR1 is MGHRA and CDR2 YSYEKL. Trimming cost V 0 bases and J 8 bases; bases outside gene matches: 5. The CDR3 coding sequence is TGCGCCAGCAGCCAAGAGGTGGGGACAGGGGGGGAAAAACTGTTTTTT. This sequence encodes CASSQEVGTGGEKLFF.

The DNA for the CDR3 is TGTGCCAGCTCAGACAAACAGGGGATCTCCTACAATGAGCAGTTCTTC. It codes for CASSDKQGISYNEQFF. J is TRBJ2-1 and V is TRBV18; TRBD1 aligns across 7 bases. The CDR3 runs to 16 residues. V gave up 5 bases and J gave up 0 bases; unmatched junction bases: 7. Per germline, CDR1 KGHSH and CDR2 LQKENI.

CDR3: CASSPTGVGEQYF. In nucleotides, the CDR3 is TGTGCCAGCTCACCGACAGGGGTCGGCGAGCAGTACTTC. V gene TRBV18 combines with J gene TRBJ2-7; 8 bases are a match to TRBD1. Unmatched junction bases numbered 4, after V lost 3 bases and J lost 6 bases. From germline, CDR1 is KGHSH and CDR2 LQKENI. The length of the CDR3 is 13 residues. Using reference TRBV18 and TRBJ2-7 for the parts outside the CDR3, the full variable domain is NAGVMQNPRHLVRRRGQEARLRCSPMKGHSHVYWYRQLPEEGLKFMVYLQKENIIDESGMPKERFSAEFPKEGPSILRIQQVVRGDSAAYFCASSPTGVGEQYFGPGTRLTVT.

This chain links TRBV5-1 with TRBJ2-3; D may be TRBD1 (6 bases). The CDR3 runs to 16 residues. Germline loops: CDR1 SGHRS, CDR2 YFSETQ. V lost 4 bases and J 0 bases, leaving 15 bases between the germline ends. The CDR3 bases are TGCGCCAGCAGCCTGGGGCAGGGGCTTAGCACAGATACGCAGTATTTT. Translating gives CASSLGQGLSTDTQYF.

This rearrangement joins TRBV7-9 to TRBJ1-6; D is perhaps TRBD1 (5 bases). V was trimmed by 1 base and J by 8 bases, leaving 12 bases between them. The CDR3 is 15 residues long. Per germline, CDR1 SEHNR and CDR2 FQNEAQ (reference sequence). The CDR3 DNA reads as TGTGCCAGCAGCTTAGGGGGGGTTGGGGATTCACCCCTCCACTTT. This sequence encodes CASSLGGVGDSPLHF.

The V and J genes are TRBV2 and TRBJ1-1; possible D gene TRBD1, 5 bases. V was shortened by 4 bases and J by 6 bases, with 18 bases between the two germline ends. The germline CDR1 and CDR2 sequences are SNHLY and FYNNEI. The CDR3 has 15 residues. The CDR3 bases are TGTGCCAGCAGTGGAGGGGCTGGAGGGGCGGCTGAAGCTTTCTTT. It translates to CASSGGAGGAAEAFF.

This chain uses TRBV27 with TRBJ2-7; D unresolved. This CDR3 has 14 amino acids. V was clipped by 10 bases and J by 2 bases, with 18 bases between them. Germline lookup yields CDR1 MNHEY and CDR2 SMNVEV (reference sequence). The CDR3 nucleotides read TGTGCCACCAAGTGGGCCTCCAACACCTACGAGCAGTACTTC. Translation: CATKWASNTYEQYF.

This chain uses TRBV3-1 (or the pseudogene TRBV3-2) with TRBJ1-2, with TRBD1 identical over 11 bases. Germline values: CDR1 LGHDT, CDR2 YNNKEL (reference sequence). Trimming took 1 base from V and 9 from J; bases not matched to a gene: 7. The CDR3 runs to 15 residues. The CDR3 loop is CASSQADRGRESYTF. Written as DNA, the CDR3 is TGTGCCAGCAGCCAAGCGGACAGGGGGCGTGAGAGCTACACCTTC.

The gene calls are TRBV24-1 and TRBJ1-5, with D hard to call. The CDR3 spans 14 residues. Germline V gene data show CDR1 as KGHDR and CDR2 as SFDVKD. Trimming removed 9 bases at V and 0 bases at J, with 11 bases between. CDR3 bases: TGTGCCACCTCCCGGGGAGATAGCAATCAGCCCCAGCATTTT. This translates into CATSRGDSNQPQHF.

The CDR3 sequence: CASSFPPTYGYTF. CDR3 bases: TGTGCCAGCAGCTTCCCCCCGACATATGGCTACACCTTC. The chain employs TRBV11-2 and TRBJ1-2, with no clear D. Trimming removed 3 bases from V and 5 bases from J, with 10 bases in between. In germline, CDR1 is SGHAT, CDR2 FQNNGV. The CDR3 contains 13 residues. The full variable domain, completed using reference TRBV11-2 and TRBJ1-2, is EAGVAQSPRYKIIEKRQSVAFWCNPISGHATLYWYQQILGQGPKLLIQFQNNGVVDDSQLPKDRFSAERLKGVDSTLKIQPAKLEDSAVYLCASSFPPTYGYTFGSGTRLTVV.

This CDR3 reads CASSVGTGGLEQYF. In DNA form, the CDR3 reads TGTGCCAGCAGCGTAGGTACAGGGGGGCTCGAGCAGTACTTC. This chain links TRBV9 with TRBJ2-7; 8 positions match TRBD1. The germline V gene has CDR1 SGDLS and CDR2 YYNGEE. The CDR3 runs 14 residues. The V gene end was trimmed by 0 bases and the J gene end by 6 bases; junction bases not matched to a gene: 5. The complete variable domain, with remaining parts taken from reference TRBV9 and TRBJ2-7, reads DSGVTQTPKHLITATGQRVTLRCSPRSGDLSVYWYQQSLDQGLQFLIQYYNGEERAKGNILERFSAQQFPDLHSELNLSSLELGDSALYFCASSVGTGGLEQYFGPGTRLTVT.

CDR3 sequence (DNA): TGTGCCAGCAGCTCTCGCCGAGGAGGGTATAATGAAAAACTGTTTTTT. Translated, it gives CASSSRRGGYNEKLFF. The chain recombines TRBV28 with TRBJ1-4; unclear D gene. V was cut by 6 bases and J by 4 bases, with 18 bases left in between. The CDR3 runs 16 residues. Germline-derived CDR1 and CDR2 are MDHEN and SYDVKM. The full variable domain, rest sourced from reference TRBV28 and TRBJ1-4, is DVKVTQSSRYLVKRTGEKVFLECVQDMDHENMFWYRQDPGLGLRLIYFSYDVKMKEKGDIPEGYSVSREKKERFSLILESASTNQTSMYLCASSSRRGGYNEKLFFGSGTQLSVL.